These T cell receptor beta chains were read from a single sample in a study of early T cells in non-severe SARS-CoV-2 infection. From the 5' RACE reads, TCRdb called clonotypes with MiXCR, one entry per CDR3 protein. This sample has tens of thousands of distinct CDR3 sequences, with about 15% found just once. The specimen was whole blood, collected at baseline. The source of these receptors is an adult who was a healthcare worker with PCR-confirmed SARS-CoV-2 infection or an uninfected control (not recorded which). Both conserved end residues are part of each CDR3. Fields, in order: clone size, V gene, D gene, J gene, CDR3 DNA, CDR3 protein. D genes are given only for firm matches. Only some rows state a clone size, as once, few, many or a class for expanded clones.

few	TRBV7-3	TRBD2	TRBJ2-3	TGTGCCAGCAGCTTAAATAGCGGGAGTAGCACAGATACGCAGTATTTT	CASSLNSGSSTDTQYF
many	TRBV20-1	-	TRBJ1-1	TGCAGTGCTGGGCCGAGACAAAAGAACACTGAAGCTTTCTTT	CSAGPRQKNTEAFF
-	TRBV20-1	-	TRBJ2-1	TGCAGTGCTAGCGCTTCTTACAATGAGCAGTTCTTC	CSASASYNEQFF
few	TRBV5-5	-	TRBJ2-7	TGTGCCAGCAGCCCGTCTCTAGCTTCCCCCCTCTGGGAGCAGTACTTC	CASSPSLASPLWEQYF
-	TRBV6-1	-	TRBJ2-5	TGTGCCAGCAGTGATGGGACAAAAGAGACCCAGTACTTC	CASSDGTKETQYF
-	TRBV19	-	TRBJ2-3	TGTGCCAGTAGTACCGCCCACCAAGATACGCAGTATTTT	CASSTAHQDTQYF
many	TRBV30	TRBD2	TRBJ2-1	TGTGCCTGGAGTCCCCGGACTAGCGGGTTTGGCAATGAGCAGTTCTTC	CAWSPRTSGFGNEQFF
-	TRBV28	-	TRBJ2-1	TGTGCCAGCAGTCCCACGGGAGTTAGCTCCTACAATGAGCAGTTCTTC	CASSPTGVSSYNEQFF
-	TRBV20-1	-	TRBJ2-7	TGCAGTGCTAGGGCGCGGGGATCCTACGAGCAGTACTTC	CSARARGSYEQYF
few	TRBV20-1	TRBD1	TRBJ2-4	TGCAGTGCTAGCGCCCTGGACAGGCTGATAGCCAAAAACATTCAGTACTTC	CSASALDRLIAKNIQYF
-	TRBV30	-	TRBJ1-6	TGTGCCTGGAATTGGGGGACTAATTCACCCCTCCACTTT	CAWNWGTNSPLHF
-	TRBV7-3	-	TRBJ1-1	TGTGCCAGCAGGCAGGGCGCAGGGATTATGAACACTGAAGCTTTCTTT	CASRQGAGIMNTEAFF
-	TRBV24-1	TRBD2	TRBJ2-1	TGTGCCACCAGTGATCCCACTAGCGGGAGCAATGAGCAGTTCTTC	CATSDPTSGSNEQFF
few	TRBV7-2	TRBD2	TRBJ2-7	TGTGCCAGCAGCTGGGGGACTAGCGGGAGGTACGAGCAGTACTTC	CASSWGTSGRYEQYF
few	TRBV21-1	-	TRBJ2-5	TGTGCCAGCAGCAAATCCCGACTGCCCCCGGGTATGAGTAGCGGGAGAAGTGAGACCCAGTACTTC	CASSKSRLPPGMSSGRSETQYF
many	TRBV7-3	-	TRBJ2-2	TGTGCCAGCAGCTTACGAGGCACCGGGGAGCTGTTTTTT	CASSLRGTGELFF
few	TRBV5-4	-	TRBJ2-3	TGTGCCAGCAGCTCCAGGTGGGACTTCACAGATACGCAGTATTTT	CASSSRWDFTDTQYF